These T cell receptor beta chains were read from a single sample in a study of cytomegalovirus exposure and HLA in healthy donors. TCRdb's table, derived via immunoSEQ multiplex PCR, lists solely in-frame clones and lacks some. This table has some 85,000 clones, around 77% appearing once. Sequenced material: PBMCs. The receptor set was obtained from a man aged 30-40 years in good health and CMV-seronegative. CDR3s include the opening cysteine and the closing phenylalanine or tryptophan. Fields, in order: V gene, D gene, clone size, J gene, CDR3 DNA, CDR3 protein. A D gene is named only where the DNA matches it firmly. Where a row states a size, it is once, few, many or the class of an expanded clone; other rows omit it.

V: TRBV5-1; D: TRBD1; size: -; J: TRBJ1-3; DNA: TGCGCCAGCAGCTTAGGAGGGACAGCAACTGGAAACACCATATATTTT; CDR3: CASSLGGTATGNTIYF
V: TRBV30; D: TRBD2; size: -; J: TRBJ2-7; DNA: TGTGCCTGGAGTGTAGCGGGGGGATTAGCGCGTCACGAGCAGTACTTC; CDR3: CAWSVAGGLARHEQYF
V: TRBV5-1; D: -; size: -; J: TRBJ1-6; DNA: TGCGCCAGCAGCTTGGCACAGCAGAATTCACCCCTCCACTTT; CDR3: CASSLAQQNSPLHF
V: TRBV28; D: TRBD1; size: medium-sized; J: TRBJ1-5; DNA: TGTGCCAGCAGTGTCGGGACAGCGATTAATCAGCCCCAGCATTTT; CDR3: CASSVGTAINQPQHF
V: TRBV4-2; D: TRBD2; size: -; J: TRBJ2-5; DNA: TGTGCCAGCAGCTCAGATCTTGCGGGGGATGAGACCCAGTACTTC; CDR3: CASSSDLAGDETQYF
V: TRBV6-1; D: -; size: few; J: TRBJ2-2; DNA: TGTGCCAGCAGTGACGGTCGGGAGACCGGGGAGCTGTTTTTT; CDR3: CASSDGRETGELFF
V: TRBV4-1; D: TRBD2; size: -; J: TRBJ2-1; DNA: TGCGCCAGCAGCCAAGATCCGGGGACTAGCACCTACAATGAGCAGTTCTTC; CDR3: CASSQDPGTSTYNEQFF
V: TRBV10-2; D: TRBD2; size: -; J: TRBJ2-2; DNA: TGCGCCAGCAGACTAGCGGGAGGGCATACCGGGGAGCTGTTTTTT; CDR3: CASRLAGGHTGELFF
V: TRBV9; D: TRBD2; size: once; J: TRBJ2-7; DNA: TGTGCCAGCAGCGTAGGTCTAGCGGGAGGCCACGAGCAGTACTTC; CDR3: CASSVGLAGGHEQYF
V: TRBV10-3; D: -; size: -; J: TRBJ2-2; DNA: TGTGCCATCAGTGAGAGGGTTAGCCCCGGGGAACTGTTTTTT; CDR3: CAISERVSPGELFF
V: TRBV2; D: -; size: -; J: TRBJ2-7; DNA: TGTGCCAGCAGCGCCGACAGGAACTCCTACGAGCAGTACTTC; CDR3: CASSADRNSYEQYF
V: TRBV7-6; D: -; size: -; J: TRBJ2-1; DNA: TGTGCCAGCAGCTTATTTCGTGTAACCGCAGGATACAATGAGCAGTTCTTC; CDR3: CASSLFRVTAGYNEQFF
V: TRBV5-6; D: TRBD2; size: -; J: TRBJ2-5; DNA: TGTGCCAGCAGCATTTACCCAAGACTAGCGGGGGCGAAGCAAGAGACCCAGTACTTC; CDR3: CASSIYPRLAGAKQETQYF
V: TRBV5-4; D: -; size: few; J: TRBJ2-1; DNA: TGTGCCAGCAGCTTCGACAGGAGCTACAATGAGCAGTTCTTC; CDR3: CASSFDRSYNEQFF
V: TRBV5-4; D: TRBD1; size: -; J: TRBJ1-3; DNA: TGTGCCAGCAGCATGGGGACAGCCACTGGAAACACCATATATTTT; CDR3: CASSMGTATGNTIYF
V: TRBV6-1; D: -; size: -; J: TRBJ2-6; DNA: TGTGCCAGCAGTGAAGTGGGGGCCGCTGGGGCCAACGTCCTGACTTTC; CDR3: CASSEVGAAGANVLTF
V: TRBV4-2; D: -; size: -; J: TRBJ2-6; DNA: TGTGCCAGCAGCCAAGATGGCGGGATGCTAGGCCTAATCTCTGGGGCCAACGTCCTGACTTTC; CDR3: CASSQDGGMLGLISGANVLTF
V: TRBV27; D: TRBD1; size: -; J: TRBJ1-2; DNA: TGTGCCAGCAGTGTACAGGGGGCGCTTGGTTATGGCTACACCTTC; CDR3: CASSVQGALGYGYTF
V: TRBV6-6; D: -; size: few; J: TRBJ1-1; DNA: TGTGCCAGCAGTTACTGGCAGGGTACTGAAGCTTTCTTT; CDR3: CASSYWQGTEAFF
V: TRBV6-5; D: -; size: -; J: TRBJ2-3; DNA: TGTGCCAGCAGTCCGGGGACTGCAACAGATACGCAGTATTTT; CDR3: CASSPGTATDTQYF
V: TRBV7-2; D: -; size: -; J: TRBJ1-5; DNA: TGTGCCAGCAGCTTGCTAGGGGACAATCAGCCCCAGCATTTT; CDR3: CASSLLGDNQPQHF
V: TRBV7-2; D: TRBD2; size: -; J: TRBJ2-5; DNA: TGTGCCAGCAGCTTAGTACTAGCGGGGGGGCCGAGGGAAGAGACCCAGTACTTC; CDR3: CASSLVLAGGPREETQYF
V: TRBV6-5; D: TRBD1; size: -; J: TRBJ2-7; DNA: TGTGCCAGCAGGATCGGGACAGGGCTCTCCTACGAGCAGTACTTC; CDR3: CASRIGTGLSYEQYF
V: TRBV5-8; D: TRBD2; size: few; J: TRBJ2-1; DNA: TGTGCCAGCAGCTTGGTGGCCACTAGCGGTACCTACAATGAGCAGTTCTTC; CDR3: CASSLVATSGTYNEQFF
V: TRBV11-2; D: TRBD2; size: once; J: TRBJ2-1; DNA: TGTGCCAGCAGCCCACTAGCGGGACATTACAATGAGCAGTTCTTC; CDR3: CASSPLAGHYNEQFF
V: TRBV6-1; D: TRBD1; size: -; J: TRBJ1-3; DNA: TGTGCCAGCAGTGAGAAGGACAGGGTTAACACCATATATTTT; CDR3: CASSEKDRVNTIYF
V: TRBV6-1; D: -; size: -; J: TRBJ1-2; DNA: TGTGCCAGCAGTGAAAACGGGTGGGGGCGCTATGGCTACACCTTC; CDR3: CASSENGWGRYGYTF
V: TRBV5-5; D: -; size: -; J: TRBJ1-1; DNA: TGTGCCAGCAGCTTAGGGGAGAACACTGAAGCTTTCTTT; CDR3: CASSLGENTEAFF
V: TRBV6-1; D: TRBD1; size: -; J: TRBJ1-2; DNA: TGTGCCAGCAGCTTACAGGGGAATGGCTACACCTTC; CDR3: CASSLQGNGYTF
V: TRBV6-5; D: TRBD1; size: -; J: TRBJ2-1; DNA: TGTGCCAGCAGTTACAGAGGGGGCGGGGAGCAGTTCTTC; CDR3: CASSYRGGGEQFF
V: TRBV10-2; D: -; size: few; J: TRBJ1-2; DNA: TGCGCCAGCAGTGTACAGGAGAGAAACCCCTATGGCTACACCTTC; CDR3: CASSVQERNPYGYTF
V: TRBV2; D: -; size: -; J: TRBJ1-3; DNA: TGTGCCAGCAGTGAGCAGGGGTATGCGGGAAACACCATATATTTT; CDR3: CASSEQGYAGNTIYF
V: TRBV28; D: TRBD1; size: -; J: TRBJ1-5; DNA: TGTGCCAGCAGTTCTATGTTCAGACAGGGGGCTCATCAGCCCCAGCATTTT; CDR3: CASSSMFRQGAHQPQHF
V: TRBV4-1; D: TRBD2; size: -; J: TRBJ2-7; DNA: TGCGCCAGCAGCCAACCCGTTAGCGGGAGTGAAGACGAGCAGTACTTC; CDR3: CASSQPVSGSEDEQYF
V: TRBV6-5; D: -; size: -; J: TRBJ1-1; DNA: TGTGCCAGCAGTGCACGGACAGTGAACACTGAAGCTTTCTTT; CDR3: CASSARTVNTEAFF
V: TRBV6-5; D: -; size: -; J: TRBJ2-7; DNA: TGTGCCAGCAGTTACTCGGGCTTTAAGAGCACCTACGAGCAGTACTTC; CDR3: CASSYSGFKSTYEQYF
V: TRBV28; D: -; size: -; J: TRBJ2-5; DNA: TGTGCCAGCAGTTTCTATTGGGGCGCCCAAGAGACCCAGTACTTC; CDR3: CASSFYWGAQETQYF